This record covers a single TCR beta chain. There is no known antigen for this receptor. No quality values exist for individual bases; no much larger clone is one base distant. The germline V gene supplies CDR1 SNHLY and CDR2 FYNNEI. CDR3 length: 13 amino acids, cysteine to phenylalanine. Just the 39-base CDR3 DNA is kept, in frame starting at base 1. V loses 5 bases of germline sequence and J loses 4 bases, and the interval between the two ends is 9 bases. This entry is derived from a study of Ad26.COV2.S vaccination and SARS-CoV-2 variants (dated by TCRdb to the early 2020s). A note on the overall study: Vaccine-arm donors were drawn from COV1001, a multicentre, randomized, double-blind, placebo-controlled phase I-IIa trial of Ad26.COV2.S in healthy adults. Ad26.COV2.S was administered intramuscularly at 5 x 10^10 or 1 x 10^11 viral particles, either as a single shot or as two shots given 56 days apart. TCRbeta repertoire sequencing was used to assess the specificity and breadth of SARS-CoV-2-reactive T cell receptors after Ad26.COV2.S vaccination. A total of roughly 30 samples were included in the TCR-sequenced set, comprising some 20 Ad26.COV2.S vaccine recipients, 5 placebo recipients and 8 SARS-CoV-2 convalescent individuals. Trial participants were randomized into five groups of five: low-dose or high-dose Ad26.COV2.S given once or twice, or placebo on both occasions. Investigators did not know the trial group allocation while performing experiments and assessing outcomes.

The immunoSEQ Assay was the method used to sequence TCRbeta CDR3 regions. After extraction, genomic DNA underwent amplification by bias-controlled multiplex PCR, followed by high-throughput sequencing. The authors' analysis ran thus. To quantify the absolute abundance of every unique TCRbeta CDR3 region, sequences were collapsed and filtered. T cell fraction was estimated by normalization of TCRbeta template counts to usable DNA, with usable DNA being measured through amplification of reference genes present in all nucleated cells. Repertoire TCRs were annotated as SARS-CoV-2-specific when V gene, CDR3 amino acid sequence and J gene were exactly matched to a known reactive TCR set. The reference SARS-CoV-2 TCR set was obtained from MIRA and was filtered for enrichment in COVID-19-positive ImmuneCODE repertoires, whereby public or cross-reactive TCRs were removed. Drawing on the MIRA antigens, annotated TCRs were analysed further at the level of specific ORF or position within ORF. Depth was the summed frequency of annotated unique rearrangements, while breadth was defined as annotated unique rearrangements over total unique productive rearrangements. Group comparisons of TCR breadth used two-sided Wilcoxon rank-sum tests. The table comes from immuneACCESS by way of TCRdb, which keeps in-frame sequences with V and J called. Part of the clones is missing from these tables; in studies checked, under half for an unresolved V gene and the rest for unknown reasons. V, J and clone size derive from that table, while D and trimming were established from the DNA sequence. This sample comprises about 350,000 clones, more than 85% of them detected only once. The top ten clonotypes cover approximately 5% of the sample.

Explained via the paper, the treatment or condition label denotes: approximately 18 received Ad26.COV2.S at low or high dose, single or two shots; 5 received placebo; per-sample allocation not given. Repertoires of vaccine and placebo recipients were sequenced from samples taken on day 63 after the first injection. Cohort 1b enrolled 25 to 30 adults aged 18-55 years at a single site in Boston, USA, between 29 July and 7 August 2020. Ad26.COV2.S was a replication-incompetent adenovirus type 26 vector that expressed a prefusion-stabilized SARS-CoV-2 spike protein derived from the original Wuhan strain. Results the study describes overall, beyond this receptor: The authors noted that total T cell responses may have been underestimated by the TCR breadth and depth analyses. The study was not powered for comparison of responses between vaccine doses or regimens. After vaccination, substantial breadth of spike-specific CD8+ and CD4+ T cell responses was reported. Compared with placebo recipients, Ad26.COV2.S recipients showed higher spike-specific TCR breadth (P = 0.0014). Non-spike TCR breadth was comparable between vaccine and placebo recipients, consistent with the vaccine containing only spike.

The sample consisted of peripheral blood, taken in a trial of Ad26.COV2.S vaccine versus placebo. The sequence joins TRBV2 to TRBJ1-3; TRBD1 is perhaps the D gene, given 6 matching bases. This clonotype was obtained from a person between 18 and 65 years old who received the Ad26.COV2.S COVID-19 vaccine or a placebo. CDR3 loop: CASSWTEGNTIYF. In nucleotide form, the sequence is TGTGCCAGCAGTTGGACAGAAGGAAACACCATATATTTT.